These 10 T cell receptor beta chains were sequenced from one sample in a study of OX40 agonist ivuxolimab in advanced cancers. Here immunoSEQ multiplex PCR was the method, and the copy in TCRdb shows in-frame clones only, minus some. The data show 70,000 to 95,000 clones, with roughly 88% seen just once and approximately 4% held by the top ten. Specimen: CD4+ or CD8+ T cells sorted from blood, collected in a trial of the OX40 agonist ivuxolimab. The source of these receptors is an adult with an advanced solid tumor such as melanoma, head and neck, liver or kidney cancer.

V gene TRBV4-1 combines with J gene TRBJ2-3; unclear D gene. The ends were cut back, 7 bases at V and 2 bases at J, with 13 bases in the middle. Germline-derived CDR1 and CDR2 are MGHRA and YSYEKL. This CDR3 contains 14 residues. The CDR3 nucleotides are TGCGCCAGCAAGGCAGGTTATAACACAGATACGCAGTATTTT. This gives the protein CASKAGYNTDTQYF.

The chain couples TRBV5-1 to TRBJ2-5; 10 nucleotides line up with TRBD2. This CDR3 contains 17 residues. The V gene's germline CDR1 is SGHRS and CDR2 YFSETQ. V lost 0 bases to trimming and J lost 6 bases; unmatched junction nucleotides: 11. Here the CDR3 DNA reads TGCGCCAGCAGCTTGGACGCTAGCGGGAGAGGCGTAAAGACCCAGTACTTC. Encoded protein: CASSLDASGRGVKTQYF.

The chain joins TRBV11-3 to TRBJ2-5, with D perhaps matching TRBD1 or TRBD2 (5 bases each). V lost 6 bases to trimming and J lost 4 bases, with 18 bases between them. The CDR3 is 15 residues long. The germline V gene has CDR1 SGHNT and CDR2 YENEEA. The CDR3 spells CASSFGTSTGETQYF. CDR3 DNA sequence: TGTGCCAGCAGTTTTGGGACCTCTACAGGAGAGACCCAGTACTTC.

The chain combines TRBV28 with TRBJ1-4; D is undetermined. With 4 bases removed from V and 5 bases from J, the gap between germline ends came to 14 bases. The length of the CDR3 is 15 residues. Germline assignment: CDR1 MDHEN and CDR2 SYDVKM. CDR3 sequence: CASSSAEDYNEKLFF. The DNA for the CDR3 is TGTGCCAGCAGTTCCGCCGAGGACTACAATGAAAAACTGTTTTTT.

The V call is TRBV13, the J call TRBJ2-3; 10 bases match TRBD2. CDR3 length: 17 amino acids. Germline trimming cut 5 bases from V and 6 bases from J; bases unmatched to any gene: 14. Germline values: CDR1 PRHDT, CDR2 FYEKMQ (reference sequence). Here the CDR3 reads CASSARTSGTFSDTQYF. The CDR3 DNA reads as TGTGCCAGCAGCGCACGGACTAGCGGAACCTTTTCTGATACGCAGTATTTT.

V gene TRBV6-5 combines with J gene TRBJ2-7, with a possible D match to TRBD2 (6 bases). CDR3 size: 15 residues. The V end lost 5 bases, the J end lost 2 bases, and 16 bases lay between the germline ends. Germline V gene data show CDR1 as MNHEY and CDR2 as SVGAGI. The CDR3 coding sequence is TGTGCCAGCAGTCCCGGGGCCGGCGGGACCTACGAGCAGTACTTC. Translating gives CASSPGAGGTYEQYF.

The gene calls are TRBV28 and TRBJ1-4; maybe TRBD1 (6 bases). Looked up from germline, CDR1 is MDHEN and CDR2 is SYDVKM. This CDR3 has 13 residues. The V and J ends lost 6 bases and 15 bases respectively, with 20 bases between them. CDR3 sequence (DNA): TGTGCCAGCAGCCCTACTCAGGGGATGACGATGTTTTTT. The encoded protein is CASSPTQGMTMFF.

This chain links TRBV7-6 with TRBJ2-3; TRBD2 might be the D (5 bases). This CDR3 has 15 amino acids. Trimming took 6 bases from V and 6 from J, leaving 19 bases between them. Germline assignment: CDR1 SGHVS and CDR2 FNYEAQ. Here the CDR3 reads CASSSNGVGYDTQYF. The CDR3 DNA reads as TGTGCCAGCAGTTCCAACGGGGTGGGATATGATACGCAGTATTTT.

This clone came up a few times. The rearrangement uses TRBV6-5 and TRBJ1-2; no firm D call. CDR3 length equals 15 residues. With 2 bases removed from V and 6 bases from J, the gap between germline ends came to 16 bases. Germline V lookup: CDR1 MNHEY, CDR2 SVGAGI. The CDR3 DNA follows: TGTGCCAGCAGTTACACGGGAGGACGGTCCCATGGCTACACCTTC. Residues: CASSYTGGRSHGYTF.

The CDR3 DNA sequence: TGTGCCAGCAGTTACTCCGGGCTAGCGGGAGGAGCAGATACGCAGTATTTT. Translated: CASSYSGLAGGADTQYF. The V and J genes are TRBV27 and TRBJ2-3, with 11 bases that match TRBD2. Germline assignment: CDR1 MNHEY and CDR2 SMNVEV (reference sequence). V lost 4 bases, J lost 4 bases, and 10 bases stayed unmatched. The CDR3 extends over 17 amino acids.